These 12 T cell receptor beta chains were all obtained from the same sample, sequenced in a study of T-cell memory formation after mild COVID-19. TCRdb recomputed calls from the 5' RACE reads with MiXCR, one row per CDR3 protein. Among 450,000 to 650,000 distinct CDR3 sequences listed, roughly 18% were seen once. The source material was PBMCs or a T cell subset sorted from them (not recorded which). The receptors originated from an adult woman who had mild COVID-19 (a few samples of this study predate the infection). Cell type and time point are not known.

The V gene is TRBV20-1, the J gene TRBJ2-7, with 7 nucleotides matching TRBD1. From germline, CDR1 is DFQATT and CDR2 SNEGSKA (reference sequence). This CDR3 contains 14 residues. V was pared by 2 bases and J by 3 bases, with 7 bases of the junction left unmatched. CDR3 nucleotide sequence: TGCAGTGCTAGACAGGGGGATCCTTACTACGAGCAGTACTTC. This gives the protein CSARQGDPYYEQYF.

The chain combines TRBV7-8 with TRBJ2-5; either TRBD1 or TRBD2 may supply D (6 bases each). The CDR3 sequence is 16 residues long. The V gene's germline CDR1 is SGHVS and CDR2 FQNEAQ. The ends were cut back, 5 bases at V and 2 bases at J, with 18 bases in the middle. CDR3 in DNA: TGTGCCAGCAGCCAAGATGAGGGGGGTATTCAAGAGACCCAGTACTTC. Its translation is CASSQDEGGIQETQYF. Using reference TRBV7-8 and TRBJ2-5 for the parts outside the CDR3, the full variable domain is GAGVSQSPRYKVAKRGQDVALRCDPISGHVSLFWYQQALGQGPEFLTYFQNEAQLDKSGLPSDRFFAERPEGSVSTLKIQRTQQEDSAVYLCASSQDEGGIQETQYFGPGTRLLVL.

The CDR3 sequence: CASSQDDGYYGYTF. The CDR3 DNA sequence: TGCGCCAGCAGCCAGGATGACGGATACTATGGCTACACCTTC. J is TRBJ1-2 and V is TRBV4-3; D not certain. The CDR3 is made up of 14 amino acids. The germline CDR1 and CDR2 sequences are LGHNA and YSLEER. Trimming removed 3 bases at V and 3 bases at J, with 11 bases between.

This clonotype has just a few counts. V usage is TRBV28 and J usage is TRBJ2-1, with 9 nucleotides matching TRBD1. The J segment lost 2 bases and the V segment lost 5 bases, leaving 7 bases of the junction unmatched. CDR3 length equals 16 residues. Germline V gene data show CDR1 as MDHEN and CDR2 as SYDVKM. The CDR3 bases are TGTGCCAGCAGTCCCGGGACAGGGCTTACCTACAATGAGCAGTTCTTC. It codes for CASSPGTGLTYNEQFF.

J is TRBJ2-3 and V is TRBV5-4, with TRBD2 as a possible D gene (6 bases). CDR1 and CDR2 from the germline V gene are SGHNT and YYREEE (reference sequence). The CDR3 consists of 16 residues. Trimming left V 0 bases short and J 3 bases short, with 14 bases between. The CDR3 spells CASSLDAGRMTDTQYF. The CDR3 nucleotides read TGTGCCAGCAGCTTGGATGCCGGGAGAATGACAGATACGCAGTATTTT.

A few counts support this clonotype. The chain uses TRBV3-1 and TRBJ2-5; 10 bases line up with TRBD2. The ends lost 2 bases at V and 4 bases at J; junction bases unmatched: 10. Per the germline V gene, CDR1 is LGHDT and CDR2 is YNNKEL (reference sequence). The CDR3 runs 17 residues. CDR3 protein: CASSQYSSSGRTETQYF. The CDR3 coding sequence is TGTGCCAGCAGCCAATACTCCTCTAGCGGGAGAACAGAGACCCAGTACTTC.

This clonotype has only a few counts. The chain recombines TRBV5-1 with TRBJ2-7; 8 nucleotides agree with TRBD2. V lost 3 bases and J lost 6; bases outside the gene matches: 14. The germline V gene has CDR1 SGHRS and CDR2 YFSETQ. The CDR3 spans 16 residues. CDR3 coding DNA: TGCGCCAGCAGCTCCGGGACTAGTTTTGGGCTTGCCGAGCAGTACTTC. Translation gives CASSSGTSFGLAEQYF.

This clonotype has only a few counts. This chain uses TRBV3-1 with TRBJ2-7, with 9 nucleotides matching TRBD1. The CDR3 spans 16 residues. Germline assignment: CDR1 LGHDT and CDR2 YNNKEL (reference sequence). Trimming removed 4 bases from V and 0 bases from J; junction bases left unmatched: 7. CDR3 protein: CASSRNPGQGSYEQYF. CDR3 sequence (DNA): TGTGCCAGCAGCCGCAACCCGGGACAGGGCTCCTACGAGCAGTACTTC.

This clonotype has at least ten counts. This chain joins TRBV24-1 and TRBJ2-3; TRBD2 aligns across 13 bases. This CDR3 is built from 17 residues. The germline V gene encodes CDR1 KGHDR and CDR2 SFDVKD. V lost 6 bases and J lost 4; bases outside the gene matches: 9. The CDR3 DNA sequence: TGTGCCACCAGTCCTCGGACTAGCGGGAGAGAGGCAGATACGCAGTATTTT. It encodes CATSPRTSGREADTQYF.

This clonotype was detected only a few times. V is TRBV5-1 and J is TRBJ2-1; D unresolved. The CDR3 sequence is 14 residues long. V was trimmed by 2 bases and J by 7 bases, leaving 13 bases between them. Looked up from germline, CDR1 is SGHRS and CDR2 is YFSETQ. CDR3 DNA: TGCGCCAGCAGCTTAGGACGGACCGATAATGAGCAGTTCTTC. Translating it yields CASSLGRTDNEQFF.

The chain uses TRBV18 and TRBJ2-7; TRBD2 might be the D (6 bases). CDR1 is KGHSH and CDR2 is LQKENI in the germline V gene. The length of the CDR3 is 15 residues. The V and J ends lost 3 bases and 0 bases respectively, with 12 bases between them. The CDR3 spells CASSPSGASSYEQYF. The DNA for the CDR3 is TGTGCCAGCTCACCTAGCGGAGCAAGCTCCTACGAGCAGTACTTC.

This chain joins TRBV7-9 and TRBJ2-4; the match to TRBD2 covers 7 bases. J gave up 5 bases and V 2 bases, and 3 bases lay outside the gene matches. The CDR3 runs to 14 residues. CDR1 is SEHNR and CDR2 is FQNEAQ in the germline V gene (reference sequence). The CDR3 DNA reads TGTGCCAGCAGCTTAACCCGGGAGGAAAACATTCAGTACTTC. This translates into CASSLTREENIQYF.